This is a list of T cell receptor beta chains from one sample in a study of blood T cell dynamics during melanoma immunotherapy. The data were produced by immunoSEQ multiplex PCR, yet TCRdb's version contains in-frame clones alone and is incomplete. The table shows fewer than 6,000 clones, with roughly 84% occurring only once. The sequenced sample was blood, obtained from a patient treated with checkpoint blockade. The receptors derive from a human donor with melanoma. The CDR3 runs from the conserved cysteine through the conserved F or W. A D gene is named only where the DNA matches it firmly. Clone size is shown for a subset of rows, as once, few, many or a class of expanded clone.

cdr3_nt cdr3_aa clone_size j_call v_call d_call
TGTGCCAGCAGCCAGGGATACTATGGCTACACCTTC CASSQGYYGYTF - TRBJ1-2 TRBV28 -
TGTGCCAGCAGCGCTCGAGATCCGACGGTGAACACTGAAGCTTTCTTT CASSARDPTVNTEAFF - TRBJ1-1 TRBV9 -
TGTGCCAGCAGTGAAACCAACCGGGGAAATAGCAATCAGCCCCAGCATTTT CASSETNRGNSNQPQHF - TRBJ1-5 TRBV25-1 -
TGCAGCGTTGACAGCGAAAAGGGAGGGATGAACACTGAAGCTTTCTTT CSVDSEKGGMNTEAFF - TRBJ1-1 TRBV29-1 -
TGTGCCAGCAGCTCAGATACCTACGAGCAGTACTTC CASSSDTYEQYF - TRBJ2-7 TRBV28 -
TGTGCCAGCAGCGTCCTATTAGGCTATGGCTACACCTTC CASSVLLGYGYTF - TRBJ1-2 TRBV7-9 -
TGTGCCAGCGGACTAGCGGGGGACTACGAGCAGTACTTC CASGLAGDYEQYF - TRBJ2-7 TRBV28 TRBD2
TGCGCCAGCAGCTTGTATACAGGTACCTACGAGCAGTACTTC CASSLYTGTYEQYF - TRBJ2-7 TRBV5-1 -
TGCGCCAGCAGCCAAGAGTTATCGCGACCGGGCTACACCTTC CASSQELSRPGYTF - TRBJ1-2 TRBV4-3 -
TGTGCCAGTAGTATAGACCGGGGAGTCTACGAGCAGTACTTC CASSIDRGVYEQYF once TRBJ2-7 TRBV19 -
TGTGCCAGCAGCCGGCCTGGATTATCCTACGAGCAGTACTTC CASSRPGLSYEQYF once TRBJ2-7 TRBV6-4 -
TGTGCCAGCAGTTTGACAGCCAGTTATGGCTACACCTTC CASSLTASYGYTF - TRBJ1-2 TRBV2 -
TGTGCCATCATTGTACAGGGGACCAGCTCTCCCGAAGCTTTCTTT CAIIVQGTSSPEAFF - TRBJ1-1 TRBV10-3 TRBD1
TGCGCCAGCAGCTTACAGGTTAATGAAAAACTGTTTTTT CASSLQVNEKLFF few TRBJ1-4 TRBV5-1 -
TGTGCCAGCACCAGACAGGGTGCCTATGGCTACACCTTC CASTRQGAYGYTF - TRBJ1-2 TRBV28 TRBD1
TGTGCCAGCAGCCAAGCTGGGGTCAAGAGGACAGCGGGAGGAAACACCATATATTTT CASSQAGVKRTAGGNTIYF few TRBJ1-3 TRBV4-2 -
TGTGCCAGCAGCTCTCGCGCTACCTACGAGCAGTACTTC CASSSRATYEQYF - TRBJ2-7 TRBV7-9 -
TGTGCCTCTGCCGGCCCCGAAGCTTTCTTT CASAGPEAFF - TRBJ1-1 TRBV19 -
TGTGCCAGCAGCCCCTATAGGGCGCCCCAGTACTTC CASSPYRAPQYF - TRBJ2-7 TRBV7-6 -
TGTGCCAGCAGCTTGGGAGGGAGGGGAGTGCCCTACGAGCAGTACTTC CASSLGGRGVPYEQYF - TRBJ2-7 TRBV5-5 TRBD2
TGTGCCAGCAGAGATCTCACCGTCAAAGGCGAGCAGTACTTC CASRDLTVKGEQYF - TRBJ2-7 TRBV6-1 -
TGCGCCAGCAGTTTGAGTGGGGCTTTGGGAGAGCAGTACTTC CASSLSGALGEQYF - TRBJ2-7 TRBV5-1 -
TGTGCCAGCAGCTCCGACAGGGGCCCAAGAACTTTCTTT CASSSDRGPRTFF - TRBJ1-1 TRBV7-8 TRBD1
TGTGCCAGTAAGGAGGGGGCGGGTTCACCCCTCCACTTT CASKEGAGSPLHF - TRBJ1-6 TRBV19 TRBD1
TGTGCCAGCAGTAGTCCCCCACCCCCCTACGAGCAGTACTTC CASSSPPPPYEQYF - TRBJ2-7 TRBV6-5 -
TGCGCCAGCAGTCAATCGAAAGATCAGCCCCAGCATTTT CASSQSKDQPQHF - TRBJ1-5 TRBV23-1 -